The T cell receptor beta chain described here comes from a study of cytomegalovirus exposure and HLA in healthy donors. The study, taken as a whole, reports: Cytomegalovirus-associated status was assigned to roughly 160 TCR beta chains.

TCRdb's table, derived via immunoSEQ multiplex PCR, lists solely in-frame clones and lacks some. This sample yields 200,000 or so clones, of which 84% are seen a single time; under 7.5% belongs to the top ten. Remarks on this clone: Its antigen is currently unknown.

CDR1 and CDR2 from the germline V gene are MGHRA and YSYEKL. CDR3 length: 17 amino acids. The V gene end was trimmed by 1 base and the J gene end by 2 bases; junction bases not matched to a gene: 3. This rearrangement joins TRBV4-1 to TRBJ2-3; 13 positions agree with TRBD2. Specimen: PBMCs. The receptor's source is a man between 18 and 35 years old in good health and CMV-seropositive. This CDR3 reads CASSQVGTSGTTDTQYF. The CDR3 nucleotides are TGCGCCAGCAGCCAAGTCGGGACTAGCGGGACCACAGATACGCAGTATTTT.